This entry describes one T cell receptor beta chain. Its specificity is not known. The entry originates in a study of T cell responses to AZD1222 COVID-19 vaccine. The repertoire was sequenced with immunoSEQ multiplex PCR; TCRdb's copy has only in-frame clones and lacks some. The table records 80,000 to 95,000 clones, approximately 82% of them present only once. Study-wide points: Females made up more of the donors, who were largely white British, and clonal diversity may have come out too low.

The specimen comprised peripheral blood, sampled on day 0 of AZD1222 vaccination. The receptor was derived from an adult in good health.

Here the CDR3 DNA reads TGTGCCAGCAGGCCGGGACAGGGACTGGGGGAGCAGTACTTC. Translated: CASRPGQGLGEQYF. This chain uses TRBV6-6 with TRBJ2-7; TRBD1 aligns across 9 bases. Per the germline V gene, CDR1 is MNHNY and CDR2 is SVGAGI (reference sequence). CDR3 length: 14 amino acids. V dropped 6 bases and J dropped 7; count of bases not matched to a gene: 10.